Following are 7 T cell receptor beta chains from one sample sequenced in a study of blood T cell repertoires in COVID-19. Here immunoSEQ multiplex PCR was the method, and the copy in TCRdb shows in-frame clones only, minus some. Here the sample spans 250,000 to 350,000 clones, approximately 83% being singletons. Sequenced input: peripheral blood. The source is a woman aged 25 to 45 who had recovered from COVID-19.

V usage is TRBV5-1 and J usage is TRBJ2-3, with TRBD1 identical over 8 bases. V gave up 5 bases and J gave up 6 bases; unmatched junction bases: 5. The CDR3 length is 13 residues. Per the germline V gene, CDR1 is SGHRS and CDR2 is YFSETQ. DNA of the CDR3: TGCGCCAGCAGGACAGGGGCGGTGGATACGCAGTATTTT. Its protein is CASRTGAVDTQYF.

In its sample, this clone was seen once. The V call is TRBV4-3, the J call TRBJ2-7, with TRBD2 as a possible D gene (6 bases). Per the germline V gene, CDR1 is LGHNA and CDR2 is YSLEER. Trimming shortened V by 0 bases and J by 2 bases, and 17 bases separated the two germline ends. This CDR3 has 17 residues. The CDR3 nucleotides are TGCGCCAGCAGCCAAGATACGGGAGTAGCGACCGCCTACGAGCAGTACTTC. Its translation: CASSQDTGVATAYEQYF.

V is TRBV29-1 and J is TRBJ1-2; no firm D call. V lost 4 bases, J lost 4 bases, and 13 bases lay in between. This CDR3 is 13 amino acids long. Germline CDR1 and CDR2: SQVTM and ANQGSEA. CDR3 region: CSVVGKDGYGYTF. In nucleotides, the CDR3 is TGCAGCGTTGTGGGCAAAGACGGCTATGGCTACACCTTC.

The V and J genes are TRBV11-2 and TRBJ1-2; 11 bases align to TRBD1. CDR1 is SGHAT, CDR2 FQNNGV, per germline. The trim removed 5 bases at V and 4 bases at J, leaving 3 bases unmatched. This CDR3 has 14 amino acids. CDR3: CASSAGTGGYGYTF. The DNA for the CDR3 is TGTGCCAGCAGCGCCGGGACAGGGGGCTATGGCTACACCTTC.

This clone showed up just once. The J gene is TRBJ1-5, the V gene TRBV7-2; D is unclear. V was pared by 2 bases and J by 0 bases, with 5 bases between. CDR3 length: 14 residues. Looked up from germline, CDR1 is SGHTA and CDR2 is FQGNSA. The CDR3 protein is CASSLRDSNQPQHF. CDR3 coding DNA: TGTGCCAGCAGCTTACGGGATAGCAATCAGCCCCAGCATTTT. Full variable domain (missing parts from reference TRBV7-2 and TRBJ1-5): GAGVSQSPSNKVTEKGKDVELRCDPISGHTALYWYRQSLGQGLEFLIYFQGNSAPDKSGLPSDRFSAERTGGSVSTLTIQRTQQEDSAVYLCASSLRDSNQPQHFGDGTRLSIL.

This chain connects TRBV27 to TRBJ2-7, with 8 bases aligning to TRBD2. The junction had 7 bases not matched to a gene; V was cut back by 5 bases and J by 4 bases. The CDR3 covers 14 residues. Germline V gene lookup returns CDR1 MNHEY and CDR2 SMNVEV (reference sequence). The CDR3 sequence is CASSPAVAGYEQYF. The CDR3 DNA is TGTGCCAGCAGTCCGGCGGTAGCGGGGTACGAGCAGTACTTC.

This chain joins TRBV6-5 and TRBJ2-7, with a possible D match to TRBD1 (6 bases). V was cut by 8 bases and J by 2 bases, with 19 bases left in between. The CDR3 loop spans 15 amino acids. CDR1 is MNHEY and CDR2 is SVGAGI in the germline V gene. The CDR3 DNA is TGTGCCAGCCAAAGAACTGACAGGCCGCCCTACGAGCAGTACTTC. It yields the protein CASQRTDRPPYEQYF.